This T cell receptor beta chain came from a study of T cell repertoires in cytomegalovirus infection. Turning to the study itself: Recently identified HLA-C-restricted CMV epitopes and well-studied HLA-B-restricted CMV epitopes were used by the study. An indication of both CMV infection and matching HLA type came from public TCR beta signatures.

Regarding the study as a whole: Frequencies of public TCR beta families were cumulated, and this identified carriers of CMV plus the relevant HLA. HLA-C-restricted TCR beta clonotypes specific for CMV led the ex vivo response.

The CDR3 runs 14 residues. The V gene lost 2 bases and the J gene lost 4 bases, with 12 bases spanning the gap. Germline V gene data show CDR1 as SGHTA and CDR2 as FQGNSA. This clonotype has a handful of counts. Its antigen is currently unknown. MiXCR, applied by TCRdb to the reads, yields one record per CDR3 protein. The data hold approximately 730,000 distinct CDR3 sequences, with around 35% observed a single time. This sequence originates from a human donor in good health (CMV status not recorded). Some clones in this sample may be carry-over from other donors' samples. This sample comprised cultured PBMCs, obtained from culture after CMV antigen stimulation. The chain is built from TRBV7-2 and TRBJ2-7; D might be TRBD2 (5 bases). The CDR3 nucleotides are TGTGCCAGCAGCTTATTTGAGGGCAGTTACGAGCAGTACTTC. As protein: CASSLFEGSYEQYF.